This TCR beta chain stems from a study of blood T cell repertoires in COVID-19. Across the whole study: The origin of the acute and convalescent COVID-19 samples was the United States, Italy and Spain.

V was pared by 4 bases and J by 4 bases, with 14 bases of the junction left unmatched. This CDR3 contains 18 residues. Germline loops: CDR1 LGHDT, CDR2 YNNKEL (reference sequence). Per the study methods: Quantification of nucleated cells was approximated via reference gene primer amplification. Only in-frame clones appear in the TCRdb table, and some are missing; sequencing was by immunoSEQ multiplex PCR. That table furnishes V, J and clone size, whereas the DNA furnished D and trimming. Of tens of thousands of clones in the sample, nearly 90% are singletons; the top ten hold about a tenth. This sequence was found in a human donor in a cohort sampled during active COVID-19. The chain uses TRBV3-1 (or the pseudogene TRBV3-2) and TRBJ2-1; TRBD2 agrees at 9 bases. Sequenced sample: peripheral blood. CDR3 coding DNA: TGTGCCAGCAGCCCCGTCTCGGCGGGGGGGGGAATATACAATGAGCAGTTCTTC. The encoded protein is CASSPVSAGGGIYNEQFF.